This TCR beta chain was obtained from a study of blood T cell repertoires in COVID-19. Study-level information: COVID-19 samples collected from the United States, Italy and Spain covered acute and convalescent phases. In each case, the material was cDNA or gDNA derived from T cells, B-cell-depleted T cells, or PBMCs.

Under the authors' procedure: Reference gene primer amplification yielded estimated nucleated cell counts. Using immunoSEQ multiplex PCR, the repertoire was profiled, and TCRdb retains in-frame clones only, with some absent. V and J calls and clone size come straight from that table; D and trimming were deduced from the DNA. Here the sample spans around 250,000 clones, about 84% being singletons. The V and J ends lost 8 bases and 1 base respectively, with 14 bases between them. This CDR3 spans 14 amino acids. CDR1 and CDR2 from the germline V gene are LGHDT and YNNKEL (reference sequence). The chain has TRBV3-1 (or the pseudogene TRBV3-2) and TRBJ1-2, with D possibly being TRBD1 (5 bases). Material for sequencing was peripheral blood. This sequence was found in a man older than 75 with acute or convalescent COVID-19. The CDR3 DNA sequence: TGTGCCAGCGCTCGGGGGGGTTTTAACTATGGCTACACCTTC. Protein: CASARGGFNYGYTF.